Sample share makes the clone carrying this TCR beta chain medium-sized. Its specificity is not known. These data are taken from a study of a mutant IDH1 vaccine in newly diagnosed glioma. Study context: There were eight vaccinations for patients, given in weeks 1, 3, 5, 7, 11, 15, 19 and 23. Either 4-6 weeks after radiotherapy alone or alongside temozolomide, vaccination was begun. Patients arrived already treated with radiotherapy, temozolomide, or both, most having had both.

CDR1 DFQATT and CDR2 SNEGSKA come from the germline V gene (reference sequence). V was shortened by 6 bases and J by 7 bases, with 12 bases between the two germline ends. The CDR3 totals 11 residues. Clones were read by immunoSEQ multiplex PCR, and TCRdb kept only the in-frame ones, dropping some. The sample carries fewer than 35,000 clones, 88% recorded once. Time point reported: week 23, last vaccination. Each vaccine dose was 300 ug of mutant IDH1 20-mer peptide, with topical imiquimod. Donors harbored newly found WHO grade 3 or 4 IDH1-mutant, ATRX-lost astrocytomas. This receptor was taken from a man between 40 and 49 years old with glioma. This sequence joins TRBV20-1 and TRBJ1-1, with D hard to call. The material was PBMCs, obtained from a glioma patient whose treatment included an IDH1 peptide vaccine. CDR3 coding DNA: TGCAGTGCCGTCATACGGGTTGAAGCTTTCTTT. Protein product: CSAVIRVEAFF.